Sequencing of this TCR beta chain was carried out in a study of blood T cell repertoires in COVID-19. In the source study's methods: Estimation of nucleated cell counts was performed using reference gene primer amplification. Sequencing used immunoSEQ multiplex PCR; TCRdb keeps in-frame clones, though not all of them. For V, J and clone size, that table is used; D and trimming come from the DNA. The table includes 400,000 to 550,000 clones, roughly 90% detected once. The clonotype originates from a woman in her 30s with acute or convalescent COVID-19. The sample was peripheral blood.

This chain's CDR3 is CASTRDTSYQPQHF. In nucleotides, the CDR3 is TGTGCCAGTACCCGGGACACTTCCTATCAGCCCCAGCATTTT. The chain combines TRBV19 with TRBJ1-5, with a possible D match to TRBD1 (6 bases). The CDR3 consists of 14 residues. V dropped 7 bases and J dropped 5 bases, with 15 bases sitting between them. Germline V gives CDR1 LNHDA, CDR2 SQIVND (reference sequence).